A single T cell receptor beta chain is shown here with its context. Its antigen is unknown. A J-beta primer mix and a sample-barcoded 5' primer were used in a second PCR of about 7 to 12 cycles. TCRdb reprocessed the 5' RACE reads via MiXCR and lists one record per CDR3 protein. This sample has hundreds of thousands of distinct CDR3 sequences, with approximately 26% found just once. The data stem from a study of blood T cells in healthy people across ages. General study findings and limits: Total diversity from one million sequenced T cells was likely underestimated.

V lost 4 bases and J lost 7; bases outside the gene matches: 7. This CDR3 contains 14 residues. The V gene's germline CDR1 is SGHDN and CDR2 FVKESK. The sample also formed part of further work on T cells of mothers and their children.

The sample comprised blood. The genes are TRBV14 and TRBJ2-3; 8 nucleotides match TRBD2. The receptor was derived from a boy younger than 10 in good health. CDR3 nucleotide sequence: TGTGCCAGCAGCCCCAGCGGGAGTGGAAATACGCAGTATTTT. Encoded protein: CASSPSGSGNTQYF.